This T cell receptor (beta chain) was sequenced for a study of CD8+CD57+ T cells in acquired aplastic anemia. Using genomic DNA as the template, TCR beta VDJ and CDR3 profiling was carried out. TCRdb recomputed calls from the reads with MiXCR, one row per CDR3 protein. The sample holds some 150,000 distinct CDR3 sequences; around half are singletons and the top ten take more than 0.85%. All patients picked for sequencing had shown, by flow cytometry, an expansion of CD8+CD57+ cells. The V gene's germline CDR1 is LNHDA and CDR2 SQIVND (reference sequence). V lost 1 base and J 7 bases, leaving 10 bases between the germline ends. This CDR3 has 14 residues. The sample holds many counts of this clonotype.

This TCR came from a human donor with aplastic anemia. The sample comprised sorted CD4+, CD8+, or CD8+CD57+ T cells (not recorded which) from PBMCs. V usage is TRBV19 and J usage is TRBJ1-4; D not certain. CDR3 DNA: TGTGCCAGTAGTATAGGGGGTGGAGGTGAAAAACTGTTTTTT. It codes for CASSIGGGGEKLFF.